Only a few counts were recorded for the clone carrying this TCR beta chain. Its antigen is unidentified. These data are taken from a study of blood T cells in healthy people across ages. Whole-study context: T cells yielded about one barcoded beta molecule per two cells through template switching. General study findings and limits: Changes in expanded clonotypes were possibly confounded, as the CMV status of donors was unknown. Age showed a roughly linear inverse relationship with TCR beta diversity per million T cells.

A J-beta primer mix and a sample-barcoded 5' primer were used in a second PCR of about 6 to 12 cycles. MiXCR, applied by TCRdb to the 5' RACE reads, yields one record per CDR3 protein. The table has hundreds of thousands of distinct CDR3 sequences, roughly 56% seen once. Aged about 6 to 90, donors were systemically healthy Caucasians from Russia. The CDR3 spans 12 residues. Trimming stripped 4 bases from V and 5 bases from J, with 7 bases between. The germline V gene encodes CDR1 SGHAT and CDR2 FQNNGV. The sequenced material came from blood. This sequence originates from a man between 35 and 55 years old in good health. The rearrangement links TRBV11-2 to TRBJ2-3; D is unclear. The DNA of the CDR3 is TGTGCCAGCAGCTGGGAAGGAGATACGCAGTATTTT. It translates to CASSWEGDTQYF. Using reference TRBV11-2 and TRBJ2-3 for the parts outside the CDR3, the full variable domain is EAGVAQSPRYKIIEKRQSVAFWCNPISGHATLYWYQQILGQGPKLLIQFQNNGVVDDSQLPKDRFSAERLKGVDSTLKIQPAKLEDSAVYLCASSWEGDTQYFGPGTRLTVL.